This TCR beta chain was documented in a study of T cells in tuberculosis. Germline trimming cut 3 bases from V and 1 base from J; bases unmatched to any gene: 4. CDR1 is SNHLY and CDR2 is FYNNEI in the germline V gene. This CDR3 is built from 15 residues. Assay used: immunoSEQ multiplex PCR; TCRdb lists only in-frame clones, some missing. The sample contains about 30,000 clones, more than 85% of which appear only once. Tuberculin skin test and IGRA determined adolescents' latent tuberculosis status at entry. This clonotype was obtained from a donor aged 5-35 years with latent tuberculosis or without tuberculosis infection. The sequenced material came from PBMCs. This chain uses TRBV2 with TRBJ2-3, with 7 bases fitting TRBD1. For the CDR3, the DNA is TGTGCCAGCAGTGAGGGACAGCCCCGCACAGATACGCAGTATTTT. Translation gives CASSEGQPRTDTQYF.